This note documents a single T cell receptor beta chain sequence. Its antigen is undetermined. Primers used in a second PCR of about 6 to 11 cycles were a sample-barcoded 5' primer and a J-beta primer mix. A template-switch adaptor with 12 random nucleotides tagged each cDNA molecule. TCRdb re-called the 5' RACE reads with MiXCR, one entry per CDR3 protein. This sample carries 800,000 to 900,000 distinct CDR3 sequences, around 62% of them seen once, and the ten largest clones take 25% to 35%. The sample is drawn from a study of blood T cells in healthy people across ages. Overall study results and limits: Comparison with aged donors showed that long-lived donors had more naive CD4+ cells and higher diversity. The donors' CMV status was not determined, possibly confounding changes in expanded clonotypes.

The sample providers were healthy Caucasian people from Russia, aged about 6 to 95. The CDR3 is 16 residues long. The ends were cut back, 0 bases at V and 2 bases at J, with 15 bases in the middle. CDR1 and CDR2 from the germline V gene are SGHRS and YFSETQ. The chain employs TRBV5-1 and TRBJ2-7; D remains ambiguous. Sequencing was performed on blood. The receptor was isolated from a man aged 25 to 40 in good health. This chain's CDR3 is CASSLELKYPTYEQYF. DNA of the CDR3: TGCGCCAGCAGCTTGGAGCTTAAGTACCCAACCTACGAGCAGTACTTC.